This is a list of T cell receptor beta chains from one sample in a study of T-cell memory formation after mild COVID-19. MiXCR, applied by TCRdb to the 5' RACE reads, yields one record per CDR3 protein. The sample includes 200,000 to 250,000 distinct CDR3 sequences, over 9.5% seen only once; the top ten take under 3.5%. Sequencing used PBMCs or a T cell subset sorted from them (not recorded which). These receptors came from a man between 18 and 29 years old who had mild COVID-19 (a few samples of this study predate the infection). Cell type and time point are not known. Both conserved end residues are part of each CDR3. Fields, in order: clone size, J gene, V gene, D gene, CDR3 protein, CDR3 DNA. D genes are given only for firm matches. Some rows mark clone size as missing; the rest say once, few, many or name a class of expanded clone.

clone_size: few; j_call: TRBJ1-3; v_call: TRBV2; d_call: .; cdr3_aa: CASSEGSPGNTIYF; cdr3_nt: TGTGCCAGCAGTGAGGGATCCCCTGGAAACACCATATATTTT
clone_size: .; j_call: TRBJ1-6; v_call: TRBV10-3; d_call: .; cdr3_aa: CAISEIRTDSPLHF; cdr3_nt: TGTGCCATCAGTGAGATCCGGACCGATTCACCCCTCCACTTT
clone_size: many; j_call: TRBJ2-3; v_call: TRBV6-1; d_call: TRBD2; cdr3_aa: CASRRLAGETDTQYF; cdr3_nt: TGTGCCAGCAGGAGACTAGCGGGGGAAACAGATACGCAGTATTTT
clone_size: many; j_call: TRBJ2-3; v_call: TRBV3-1; d_call: .; cdr3_aa: CASSQVSLRQAQGQYF; cdr3_nt: TGTGCCAGCAGCCAAGTTTCACTTCGACAGGCCCAGGGGCAGTATTTT
clone_size: few; j_call: TRBJ2-5; v_call: TRBV7-9; d_call: TRBD2; cdr3_aa: CASSYSSGGRQIRWVRETQYF; cdr3_nt: TGTGCCAGCAGCTATTCTAGCGGGGGCCGGCAGATACGGTGGGTCAGAGAGACCCAGTACTTC
clone_size: .; j_call: TRBJ1-1; v_call: TRBV18; d_call: .; cdr3_aa: CASSPGEIINTEAFF; cdr3_nt: TGTGCCAGCTCACCAGGGGAGATAATCAACACTGAAGCTTTCTTT
clone_size: many; j_call: TRBJ2-1; v_call: TRBV11-2; d_call: TRBD2; cdr3_aa: CASSTSGENEQFF; cdr3_nt: TGTGCCAGCAGCACTAGCGGGGAGAATGAGCAGTTCTTC
clone_size: few; j_call: TRBJ1-3; v_call: TRBV3-2; d_call: .; cdr3_aa: CATTESGNTIYF; cdr3_nt: TGTGCCACCACAGAATCTGGAAACACCATATATTTT
clone_size: .; j_call: TRBJ1-6; v_call: TRBV20-1; d_call: TRBD1; cdr3_aa: CSVSQGDSPLHF; cdr3_nt: TGCAGTGTTTCCCAGGGGGATTCACCCCTCCACTTT
clone_size: many; j_call: TRBJ1-2; v_call: TRBV4-1; d_call: TRBD1; cdr3_aa: CASSQGNRGLYGYTF; cdr3_nt: TGCGCCAGCAGCCAGGGAAACAGGGGTTTATATGGCTACACCTTC
clone_size: many; j_call: TRBJ1-5; v_call: TRBV5-1; d_call: .; cdr3_aa: CASRDSRNQPQHF; cdr3_nt: TGCGCCAGCAGGGACAGTCGCAATCAGCCCCAGCATTTT
clone_size: few; j_call: TRBJ2-3; v_call: TRBV28; d_call: .; cdr3_aa: CASSFGATLSWTGRGGTDTQYF; cdr3_nt: TGTGCCAGCAGTTTTGGGGCCACTCTCTCGTGGACAGGGAGGGGAGGCACAGATACGCAGTATTTT
clone_size: .; j_call: TRBJ2-5; v_call: TRBV7-2; d_call: .; cdr3_aa: CASSQYETQYF; cdr3_nt: TGTGCCAGCAGCCAGTATGAGACCCAGTACTTC
clone_size: .; j_call: TRBJ1-2; v_call: TRBV5-8; d_call: TRBD1; cdr3_aa: CASIPPWGQGIYGYTF; cdr3_nt: TGTGCCAGCATCCCCCCGTGGGGACAGGGCATCTATGGCTACACCTTC
clone_size: .; j_call: TRBJ2-5; v_call: TRBV5-1; d_call: .; cdr3_aa: CASSQQPRGDGRTQYF; cdr3_nt: TGCGCCAGCAGCCAACAGCCCCGGGGAGACGGGCGCACCCAGTACTTC
clone_size: many; j_call: TRBJ2-1; v_call: TRBV6-6; d_call: TRBD1; cdr3_aa: CASSKSGTGAYNEQFF; cdr3_nt: TGTGCCAGCAGTAAATCCGGGACAGGGGCTTACAATGAGCAGTTCTTC
clone_size: few; j_call: TRBJ2-2; v_call: TRBV12-3/TRBV12-4; d_call: .; cdr3_aa: CASTWTDPGELFF; cdr3_nt: TGTGCCAGCACCTGGACAGATCCGGGGGAGCTGTTTTTT
clone_size: .; j_call: TRBJ1-1; v_call: TRBV7-9; d_call: TRBD1; cdr3_aa: CASSSGQGETEAFF; cdr3_nt: TGTGCCAGCAGTTCCGGACAGGGAGAAACTGAAGCTTTCTTT
clone_size: .; j_call: TRBJ1-1; v_call: TRBV11-2; d_call: TRBD1; cdr3_aa: CASSFWTGGAEAFF; cdr3_nt: TGTGCCAGCAGCTTCTGGACAGGGGGCGCCGAAGCTTTCTTT
clone_size: few; j_call: TRBJ1-2; v_call: TRBV3-1; d_call: TRBD1; cdr3_aa: CASSPRDSFYGYTF; cdr3_nt: TGTGCCAGCAGCCCCCGGGACAGTTTCTATGGCTACACCTTC
clone_size: many; j_call: TRBJ2-5; v_call: TRBV12-3/TRBV12-4; d_call: .; cdr3_aa: CASSQAAETQYF; cdr3_nt: TGTGCCAGCAGTCAGGCGGCGGAGACCCAGTACTTC
clone_size: .; j_call: TRBJ2-5; v_call: TRBV12-3/TRBV12-4; d_call: .; cdr3_aa: CASSLEVFRGLRETQYF; cdr3_nt: TGTGCCAGCAGTTTAGAGGTTTTCCGGGGCCTCCGCGAGACCCAGTACTTC